One and the same sample provided the 18 T cell receptor beta chains below, sequenced in a study of blood T cells in healthy people across ages. A second PCR, run for about 7 to 11 cycles, used a sample-barcoded 5' primer plus a J-beta primer mix. MiXCR, applied by TCRdb to the 5' RACE reads, yields one record per CDR3 protein. The table includes 650,000 or so distinct CDR3 sequences, about 50% detected once. Material for sequencing was blood. Receptor source: a woman of 80 years or more in good health.

This chain connects TRBV7-9 to TRBJ1-4, with 9 bases matching TRBD1. The germline CDR1 and CDR2 sequences are SEHNR and FQNEAQ (reference sequence). V trimming: 6 bases; J trimming: 6 bases; junction bases outside the gene matches: 8. The CDR3 contains 15 residues. CDR3 in DNA: TGTGCCAGCAGTCATACAGGGGGCCTGGATGAAAAACTGTTTTTT. The encoded protein is CASSHTGGLDEKLFF.

As to this clonotype: A much more abundant neighbour one base away suggests this may be a read error. The chain has TRBV3-1 and TRBJ2-1, with D maybe TRBD1 (5 bases). Germline V gene data show CDR1 as LGHDT and CDR2 as YNNKEL (reference sequence). The CDR3 is 13 residues long. Trimming stripped 0 bases from V and 11 bases from J, with 11 bases between. Written as DNA, the CDR3 is TGTGCCAGCAGCCAAGATGCCCAGGGCCAGCAGTTCTTC. Protein product: CASSQDAQGQQFF.

This chain uses TRBV7-9 with TRBJ2-1; D is possibly TRBD2 (5 bases). Trimming left V 1 base short and J 4 bases short, with 11 bases between. The CDR3 runs 15 residues. Germline V gene sequence: CDR1 SEHNR, CDR2 FQNEAQ (reference sequence). The CDR3 region has the DNA TGTGCCAGCAGCTTAGAGGCAGCGGAATACAATGAGCAGTTCTTC. It specifies CASSLEAAEYNEQFF.

The sample holds one count of this clonotype. This chain links TRBV20-1 with TRBJ2-1; TRBD2 matches at 14 bases. This CDR3 is 16 amino acids long. Trimming cost V 5 bases and J 1 base; bases outside gene matches: 4. CDR1 is DFQATT and CDR2 is SNEGSKA in the germline V gene (reference sequence). The CDR3 loop reads CSARTSGRPSYNEQFF. The DNA of the CDR3 is TGCAGTGCTCGGACTAGCGGGAGGCCGTCCTACAATGAGCAGTTCTTC.

In its sample, this clonotype was seen a few times. The chain joins TRBV20-1 to TRBJ2-1, with D tentatively TRBD2 (5 bases). V was clipped by 3 bases and J by 2 bases, with 11 bases between them. CDR1 and CDR2 (germline): DFQATT, SNEGSKA (reference sequence). This CDR3 comprises 14 residues. The CDR3 region has the DNA TGCAGTGCTAGTCGGGAAACAGCCTACAATGAGCAGTTCTTC. This translates into CSASRETAYNEQFF.

This rearrangement joins TRBV7-2 to TRBJ1-1; possible D gene TRBD1, 5 bases. Germline assignment: CDR1 SGHTA and CDR2 FQGNSA. CDR3 size: 18 residues. V was trimmed by 1 base and J by 0 bases, leaving 18 bases between them. The CDR3 DNA sequence: TGTGCCAGCAGCTTAGGGACAACCCTTAGCTATATGAACACTGAAGCTTTCTTT. Residues: CASSLGTTLSYMNTEAFF.

J is TRBJ1-1 and V is TRBV7-2; TRBD1 is a possible D gene (6 bases). The V gene's germline CDR1 is SGHTA and CDR2 FQGNSA. Trimming stripped 7 bases from V and 4 bases from J, with 19 bases between. The CDR3 spans 15 residues. The CDR3 DNA reads TGTGCCAGCACCCCATGGGCAGGGGAGAGCACTGAAGCTTTCTTT. Its translation: CASTPWAGESTEAFF.

This clonotype turned up a few times. The chain employs TRBV11-2 and TRBJ2-2; no clear D. V was cut by 5 bases and J by 3 bases, with 7 bases left in between. CDR1 and CDR2 (germline): SGHAT, FQNNGV. The CDR3 is 13 residues long. CDR3: CASSVTDTGELFF. DNA for the CDR3: TGTGCCAGCAGCGTAACCGACACCGGGGAGCTGTTTTTT.

This rearrangement joins TRBV20-1 to TRBJ1-1; the match to TRBD1 covers 7 bases. J was trimmed by 1 base and V by 4 bases; bases with no gene match: 3. CDR3 length: 13 residues. The V gene's germline CDR1 is DFQATT and CDR2 SNEGSKA (reference sequence). CDR3 in amino acids: CSANRDRNTEAFF. The CDR3 DNA is TGCAGTGCTAACCGGGACAGGAACACTGAAGCTTTCTTT.

This clonotype was counted only a few times. A much larger clone lies a single base off, so this may be a read error. This chain uses TRBV20-1 with TRBJ2-3; D perhaps matches TRBD2 (6 bases). The CDR3 spans 15 residues. V gave up 3 bases and J gave up 2 bases, with 15 bases separating them. CDR1 and CDR2 (germline): DFQATT, SNEGSKA (reference sequence). The CDR3 is CSASGETRATDTQYF. The CDR3 coding sequence is TGCAGTGCTAGTGGCGAGACTAGGGCCACAGATACGCAGTATTTT.

This clonotype was counted only a few times. This chain connects TRBV20-1 to TRBJ1-1; D may be TRBD1 (5 bases). V dropped 0 bases and J dropped 5 bases, with 13 bases sitting between them. Germline V gene data show CDR1 as DFQATT and CDR2 as SNEGSKA (reference sequence). The CDR3 has 14 residues. The CDR3 DNA reads TGCAGTGCTAGAGAGGGCTCCACAGGAACTGAAGCTTTCTTT. Protein product: CSAREGSTGTEAFF.

This clonotype showed up just a few times. The chain combines TRBV18 with TRBJ2-3; no firm D call. The CDR3 extends over 12 amino acids. Germline V lookup: CDR1 KGHSH, CDR2 LQKENI. V lost 3 bases and J lost 4, with 5 bases in between. CDR3 sequence reads: CASSPSSDTQYF. Here the CDR3 DNA reads TGTGCCAGCTCACCTAGTTCAGATACGCAGTATTTT.

This rearrangement joins TRBV12-3 or TRBV12-4 to TRBJ1-4; D ambiguous. V shed 3 bases and J shed 5 bases, with 13 bases lying between them. The length of the CDR3 is 15 residues. The DNA of the CDR3 is TGTGCCAGCAGTTTTCTCTCATCGCGAAATGAAAAACTGTTTTTT. It yields the protein CASSFLSSRNEKLFF.

The rearrangement links TRBV25-1 to TRBJ1-2, with TRBD1 matching over 8 bases. From germline, CDR1 is MGHDK and CDR2 SYGVNS. This CDR3 has 13 amino acids. The CDR3 is CETGQGPNYGYTF. CDR3 sequence (DNA): TGTGAGACAGGACAGGGCCCCAACTATGGCTACACCTTC.

The CDR3 DNA reads as TGTGCCAGCAGAGTAGGGAGTGGCTACACCTTC. Translated, it gives CASRVGSGYTF. The chain combines TRBV2 with TRBJ1-2; D unclear. CDR1 is SNHLY and CDR2 is FYNNEI in the germline V gene. The germline V and J ends were trimmed by 6 bases and 7 bases, with 9 bases remaining between them. The CDR3 is 11 amino acids.

This chain connects TRBV6-5 to TRBJ2-7; TRBD1 matches 7 bases. Unmatched junction bases numbered 5, after V lost 0 bases and J lost 3 bases. The CDR3 is made up of 15 amino acids. CDR1 is MNHEY, CDR2 SVGAGI, per germline. This CDR3 reads CASSYSRDRGYEQYF. The CDR3 DNA reads as TGTGCCAGCAGTTACTCCCGGGACAGAGGCTACGAGCAGTACTTC.

The chain carries TRBV10-1 and TRBJ1-2, with D possibly matching TRBD1 (5 bases). The CDR3 sequence is 13 residues long. Trimming cost V 1 base and J 8 bases, with 11 bases left between them. The germline V gene has CDR1 WNHNN and CDR2 SYGVQD (reference sequence). Here the CDR3 DNA reads TGCGCCAGCAGTGAGTTTCGGGGGTCGGGCTACACCTTC. Amino acid sequence: CASSEFRGSGYTF.

In DNA form, the CDR3 reads TGTGCCAGCAGCAACGCACAGCGGGGGAATTCACCCCTCCACTTT. It specifies CASSNAQRGNSPLHF. V and J are TRBV21-1 and TRBJ1-6. TRBV21-1 is a pseudogene segment. The CDR3 consists of 15 residues.